The 30 T cell receptor beta chains below were found in one sample sequenced in a study of regulatory T cells in long-lasting Graves disease. The sample's time point: persistent/refractory GD, antithyroid drugs over 5 years with positive TRAb. With RNA extracted from PBMCs as input, the TCR library was made. CDR3-region Arm-PCR and iRepertoire HTBI primers produced the TCR beta libraries. In TCRdb, the multiplex PCR reads were re-called with MiXCR into one record per CDR3 protein. The repertoire holds about 470,000 distinct CDR3 sequences, with 20% to 25% as singletons. The source material was peripheral blood mononuclear cells (PBMCs), sampled when the disease was refractory, from a patient treated with antithyroid drugs. All receptors derive from a female donor with Graves disease.

Concerning this clonotype: A much larger clone sits a single nucleotide away, making a read error possible. CDR3 amino acids: CASSRTGLNEKLLF. CDR3 nucleotides: TGTGCCAGCAGTCGGACAGGCCTTAATGAAAAACTGCTTTTT. The chain links TRBV6-2 or TRBV6-3 to TRBJ1-4, with TRBD1 identical over 7 bases. CDR1 MNHEY and CDR2 SVGEGT come from the germline V gene. CDR3 length equals 14 residues.

The chain recombines TRBV12-3 or TRBV12-4 with TRBJ1-1; TRBD1 is a possible D gene (5 bases). The ends were cut back, 5 bases at V and 0 bases at J, with 10 bases in the middle. This CDR3 is built from 14 residues. The chain's CDR3 is CASSPDTLNTEAFF. CDR3 nucleotide sequence: TGTGCCAGCAGTCCGGACACTTTGAACACTGAAGCTTTCTTT.

This clonotype has a count of ten or more. The chain combines TRBV12-3 or TRBV12-4 with TRBJ1-1; D is unclear. The CDR3 has 12 residues. V was clipped by 6 bases and J by 3 bases, with 8 bases between them. This chain's CDR3 is CASRRPHTEAFF. The CDR3 DNA is TGTGCCAGCAGACGACCGCACACTGAAGCTTTCTTT.

Of note for this clonotype: A much larger clone is a single base away; this may be a read error. The chain joins TRBV29-1 to TRBJ1-1, with D unclear. This CDR3 contains 13 residues. The germline V gene encodes CDR1 SQVTM and CDR2 ANQGSEA. The CDR3 is CSVVLLGNAEAFF. Written as DNA, the CDR3 is TGCAGCGTTGTGTTGTTGGGGAACGCTGAAGCTTTCTTT. Variable domain in full (rest from reference TRBV29-1 and TRBJ1-1): SAVISQKPSRDICQRGTSLTIQCQVDSQVTMMFWYRQQPGQSLTLIATANQGSEATYESGFVIDKFPISRPNLTFSTLTVSNMSPEDSSIYLCSVVLLGNAEAFFGQGTRLTVV.

The genes are TRBV15 and TRBJ1-6; weak D call: TRBD1 (5 bases). The V gene lost 0 bases and the J gene lost 12 bases, with 12 bases spanning the gap. Germline V gene data show CDR1 as LNHNV and CDR2 as YYDKDF (reference sequence). This CDR3 spans 14 amino acids. For the CDR3, the DNA is TGTGCCACCAGCAGAGAGGGGGGTTTGGAACCCCTCCACTTT. Translating gives CATSREGGLEPLHF.

The table lists this clonotype with a few counts. This rearrangement joins TRBV29-1 to TRBJ1-4; a weak D match, TRBD1 (5 bases). Germline V CDR1 and CDR2: SQVTM, ANQGSEA. Trimming shortened V by 4 bases and J by 1 base, and 10 bases separated the two germline ends. The CDR3 consists of 14 residues. CDR3 residues: CSVAQGGTNEKLFF. CDR3 in DNA: TGCAGCGTTGCCCAGGGAGGAACTAATGAAAAACTGTTTTTT. The variable domain in full, completed from reference TRBV29-1 and TRBJ1-4, reads SAVISQKPSRDICQRGTSLTIQCQVDSQVTMMFWYRQQPGQSLTLIATANQGSEATYESGFVIDKFPISRPNLTFSTLTVSNMSPEDSSIYLCSVAQGGTNEKLFFGSGTQLSVL.

This clonotype was picked up many times. The chain combines TRBV6-1 with TRBJ2-7; D may be TRBD1 or TRBD2 (6 bases each). The V gene lost 9 bases and the J gene lost 5 bases, with 23 bases spanning the gap. The germline CDR1 and CDR2 sequences are MNHNS and SASEGT. There are 15 residues in the CDR3. The CDR3 loop reads CASLWGRRELDEQYF. DNA for the CDR3: TGTGCCAGTCTTTGGGGGCGGAGGGAACTCGACGAGCAGTACTTC.

This clonotype was detected ten times or more. The chain employs TRBV11-2 and TRBJ2-2, with TRBD2 as a possible D gene (6 bases). Looked up from germline, CDR1 is SGHAT and CDR2 is FQNNGV. The CDR3 spans 17 residues. V was trimmed by 4 bases and J by 3 bases, leaving 18 bases between them. The CDR3 nucleotides read TGTGCCAGCAGCTCGTTCCCCGGGGGAGCCTACACCGGGGAGCTGTTTTTT. It is translated as CASSSFPGGAYTGELFF.

This clonotype came up many times. This rearrangement joins TRBV13 to TRBJ1-2; 7 nucleotides match TRBD1. V lost 5 bases and J lost 8; bases outside the gene matches: 5. The length of the CDR3 is 12 residues. The germline V gene encodes CDR1 PRHDT and CDR2 FYEKMQ (reference sequence). The CDR3 reads CASSQQGRGYTF. The CDR3 bases are TGTGCCAGCAGCCAACAGGGGAGGGGCTACACCTTC.

This clonotype came up many times. The CDR3 coding sequence is TGCAGTGCTAGACCATTGGACAGGGGGCAAGAGACCCAGTACTTC. Translating gives CSARPLDRGQETQYF. The V gene is TRBV20-1, the J gene TRBJ2-5, with 10 bases fitting TRBD1. CDR3 length: 15 residues. Germline-derived CDR1 and CDR2 are DFQATT and SNEGSKA (reference sequence). The J segment lost 2 bases and the V segment lost 2 bases, leaving 5 bases of the junction unmatched.

This clonotype was detected ten times or more. V is TRBV13 and J is TRBJ2-7; tentatively, D is TRBD1 (6 bases). Trimming stripped 6 bases from V and 7 bases from J, with 22 bases between. The germline CDR1 and CDR2 sequences are PRHDT and FYEKMQ (reference sequence). This CDR3 is built from 15 residues. The CDR3 DNA is TGTGCCAGCAGACAGGGAATGTCAGGGACACTTGAGCAGTACTTC. This codes for CASRQGMSGTLEQYF.

The chain has TRBV5-5 and TRBJ1-4, with 9 bases fitting TRBD1. This CDR3 has 17 residues. Per germline, CDR1 SGHKS and CDR2 YYEKEE (reference sequence). V lost 4 bases, J lost 2 bases, and 9 bases stayed unmatched. In nucleotides, the CDR3 is TGTGCCAGCAGCCTCACAGGGGGCTCGGGGACTAATGAAAAACTGTTTTTT. Its translation: CASSLTGGSGTNEKLFF. The full variable domain, its missing parts supplied by reference TRBV5-5 and TRBJ1-4, is DAGVTQSPTHLIKTRGQQVTLRCSPISGHKSVSWYQQVLGQGPQFIFQYYEKEERGRGNFPDRFSARQFPNYSSELNVNALLLGDSALYLCASSLTGGSGTNEKLFFGSGTQLSVL.

This chain uses TRBV12-3 or TRBV12-4 with TRBJ2-7; D might be TRBD2 (6 bases). V gave up 6 bases and J gave up 1 base, with 25 bases separating them. CDR3 size: 18 residues. CDR3 DNA: TGTGCCAGCAGACAATCCGGGAGACCCGAAGGGGCATCCTACGAGCAGTACTTC. Translation gives CASRQSGRPEGASYEQYF.

This clonotype was picked up many times. The gene calls are TRBV6-1 and TRBJ1-1; D is undetermined. Germline V gives CDR1 MNHNS, CDR2 SASEGT. Trimming removed 6 bases from V and 5 bases from J, with 16 bases in between. The CDR3 extends over 14 amino acids. The CDR3 loop reads CASSRQEVGTEAFF. The CDR3 DNA reads TGTGCCAGCAGCCGCCAGGAGGTGGGGACTGAAGCTTTCTTT.

This clonotype was observed a handful of times. The rearrangement links TRBV10-3 to TRBJ1-5, with D perhaps matching TRBD1 (5 bases). The V gene's germline CDR1 is ENHRY and CDR2 SYGVKD. Trimming removed 4 bases at V and 7 bases at J, with 11 bases between. The CDR3 is made up of 13 amino acids. The CDR3 is CAISVGVGQPQHF. CDR3 in DNA: TGTGCCATCAGTGTAGGGGTGGGACAGCCCCAGCATTTT.

The chain links TRBV27 to TRBJ2-3; a weak D match, TRBD1 (5 bases). Germline V CDR1 and CDR2: MNHEY, SMNVEV (reference sequence). Trimming removed 1 base at V and 2 bases at J, with 10 bases between. This CDR3 is built from 15 residues. CDR3 sequence reads: CASSLWARDTDTQYF. In DNA form, the CDR3 reads TGTGCCAGCAGTTTATGGGCCAGGGACACAGATACGCAGTATTTT.

The rearrangement uses TRBV20-1 and TRBJ1-5; the D gene is possibly TRBD1 (6 bases). This CDR3 spans 16 amino acids. V was cut by 0 bases and J by 1 base, with 13 bases left in between. Germline V gives CDR1 DFQATT, CDR2 SNEGSKA (reference sequence). The CDR3 protein is CSARDMGGESNQPQHF. In DNA, the CDR3 is TGCAGTGCTAGAGATATGGGGGGCGAGAGCAATCAGCCCCAGCATTTT.

This chain uses TRBV7-9 with TRBJ2-2; 8 nucleotides agree with TRBD1. With V trimmed by 6 bases and J by 5 bases, 8 bases remained unmatched. The CDR3 is made up of 15 amino acids. Germline V gene data show CDR1 as SEHNR and CDR2 as FQNEAQ (reference sequence). The CDR3 here is CASRPDRGKTGELFF. The CDR3 DNA sequence: TGTGCCAGCAGGCCCGACAGGGGCAAGACCGGGGAGCTGTTTTTT.

The chain links TRBV6-1 to TRBJ2-7; D may be TRBD2 (6 bases). The CDR3 runs 14 residues. From germline, CDR1 is MNHNS and CDR2 SASEGT. The V gene lost 9 bases and the J gene lost 5 bases, with 20 bases spanning the gap. The CDR3 region has the DNA TGTGCCAGTAGATGGGGAGGTGCGCGAGACGAGCAGTACTTC. Protein product: CASRWGGARDEQYF.

The chain recombines TRBV7-6 with TRBJ1-4; 7 bases are a match to TRBD1. Germline assignment: CDR1 SGHVS and CDR2 FNYEAQ. V was clipped by 4 bases and J by 10 bases; unmatched bases: 6. The CDR3 runs to 13 residues. CDR3 region: CASSYTGELKLFF. DNA for the CDR3: TGTGCCAGCAGCTACACAGGGGAGCTAAAACTGTTTTTT.

This chain joins TRBV5-1 and TRBJ2-7; 15 nucleotides line up with TRBD2. There are 18 residues in the CDR3. Germline V lookup: CDR1 SGHRS, CDR2 YFSETQ. Losses at the gene ends were 6 bases for V and 2 bases for J; bases not matched to a gene: 12. This chain's CDR3 is CASTRTSGGALEAYEQYF. The CDR3 DNA is TGCGCCAGCACTAGGACTAGCGGGGGGGCCTTGGAGGCCTACGAGCAGTACTTC.

This clonotype has more than one count but fewer than ten. The chain uses TRBV7-2 and TRBJ1-2; D unresolved. V was clipped by 6 bases and J by 6 bases, with 14 bases between them. Looked up from germline, CDR1 is SGHTA and CDR2 is FQGNSA. The CDR3 is made up of 13 amino acids. The CDR3 sequence: CASRLGLSDGYTF. The DNA of the CDR3 is TGTGCCAGCAGACTAGGGCTTTCGGATGGCTACACCTTC.

This clonotype was recorded many times. The chain has TRBV15 and TRBJ1-1; D uncertain. The germline CDR1 and CDR2 sequences are LNHNV and YYDKDF (reference sequence). This CDR3 comprises 14 residues. Trimming removed 0 bases from V and 8 bases from J, with 13 bases in between. This CDR3 is CATSRDGRISEAFF. The DNA of the CDR3 is TGTGCCACCAGCAGAGATGGACGGATTTCCGAAGCTTTCTTT.

This clonotype was seen many times. This chain links TRBV10-3 with TRBJ2-6; the D is unclear. Between the trimmed V and J ends, which lost 6 bases and 0 bases, there was a span of 9 bases. The CDR3 runs to 15 residues. Germline V gene data show CDR1 as ENHRY and CDR2 as SYGVKD. CDR3 protein: CAIRSHSSGANVLTF. CDR3 nucleotides: TGTGCCATCAGATCCCATAGCTCTGGGGCCAACGTCCTGACTTTC.

This clonotype was recorded many times. V and J are TRBV5-1 and TRBJ1-2; TRBD1 matches 7 bases. Trimming took 0 bases from V and 8 from J; bases not matched to a gene: 4. Germline V gene sequence: CDR1 SGHRS, CDR2 YFSETQ. The CDR3 is 13 residues long. In DNA form, the CDR3 reads TGCGCCAGCAGCTTGGAGACAGGGAACGGCTACACCTTC. It specifies CASSLETGNGYTF.

This clonotype has a handful of counts. The chain recombines TRBV6-2 or TRBV6-3 with TRBJ2-1; 12 bases line up with TRBD2. Germline V gene sequence: CDR1 MNHEY, CDR2 SVGEGT. The length of the CDR3 is 13 residues. Trimming at V came to 4 bases and at J to 11 bases, leaving 3 bases not matched to a gene. Here the CDR3 DNA reads TGTGCCAGCAGTTCCGGACTAGCGGGGAAGCAGTTCTTC. Translating it yields CASSSGLAGKQFF.

This clonotype appeared many times. V usage is TRBV12-3 or TRBV12-4 and J usage is TRBJ2-5; 7 bases match TRBD2. The CDR3 is 15 amino acids. Trimming at V came to 7 bases and at J to 5 bases, leaving 13 bases not matched to a gene. The CDR3 spells CASTTGLGLMETQYF. DNA of the CDR3: TGTGCCAGCACGACCGGACTAGGCCTTATGGAGACCCAGTACTTC.

The gene calls are TRBV11-2 and TRBJ1-1; possibly TRBD1 for D (5 bases). V was pared by 1 base and J by 3 bases, with 18 bases between. Germline CDR1 SGHAT, CDR2 FQNNGV. There are 17 residues in the CDR3. This CDR3 reads CASSLGGDLVSDTEAFF. DNA of the CDR3: TGTGCCAGCAGCTTAGGGGGGGATCTGGTGTCGGACACTGAAGCTTTCTTT.

This clonotype was recorded at least ten times. CDR3 residues: CASSFPLTIRQGARYEQYF. The CDR3 DNA follows: TGTGCCAGCAGTTTTCCCCTCACGATTAGACAGGGGGCTCGATACGAGCAGTACTTC. The chain combines TRBV28 with TRBJ2-7; 10 bases are a match to TRBD1. With 3 bases clipped from V and 4 bases from J, the junction kept 18 bases outside the gene matches. Germline assignment: CDR1 MDHEN and CDR2 SYDVKM. This CDR3 is built from 19 residues.

This clonotype has a count of ten or more. V gene TRBV12-3 or TRBV12-4 combines with J gene TRBJ2-5, with D perhaps matching TRBD1 (7 bases). The V end lost 6 bases, the J end lost 4 bases, and 18 bases lay between the germline ends. This CDR3 contains 15 residues. The CDR3 nucleotides are TGTGCCAGCAGCCTAAACAGGGGAGGAGGAGAGACCCAGTACTTC. Residues: CASSLNRGGGETQYF.